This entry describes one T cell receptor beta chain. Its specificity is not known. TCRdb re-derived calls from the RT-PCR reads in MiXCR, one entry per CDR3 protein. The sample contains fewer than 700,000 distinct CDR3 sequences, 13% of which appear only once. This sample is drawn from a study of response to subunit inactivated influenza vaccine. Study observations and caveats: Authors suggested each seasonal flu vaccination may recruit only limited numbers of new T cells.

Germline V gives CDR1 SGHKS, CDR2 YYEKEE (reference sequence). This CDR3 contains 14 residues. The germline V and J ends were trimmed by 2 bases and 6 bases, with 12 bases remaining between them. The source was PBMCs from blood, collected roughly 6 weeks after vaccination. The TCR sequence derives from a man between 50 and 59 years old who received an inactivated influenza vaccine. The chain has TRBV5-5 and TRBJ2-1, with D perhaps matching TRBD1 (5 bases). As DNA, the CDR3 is TGTGCCAGCAGCTTAAGGGAAAGGGGCAATGAGCAGTTCTTC. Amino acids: CASSLRERGNEQFF.